This T cell receptor (beta chain) stems from a study of blood T cell repertoires in COVID-19. The V gene end was trimmed by 1 base and the J gene end by 6 bases; junction bases not matched to a gene: 6. Germline lookup yields CDR1 LGHDT and CDR2 YNNKEL (reference sequence). This CDR3 spans 14 amino acids. Repertoires were generated with immunoSEQ multiplex PCR, while TCRdb's copy carries only in-frame clones and drops some. The sample lists tens of thousands of clones, 85% to 90% seen once, with about 4.4% in the top ten. The TCR comes from a man in his 60s with acute or convalescent COVID-19. The chain carries TRBV3-1 (or the pseudogene TRBV3-2) and TRBJ2-7, with 7 bases that match TRBD2. Sequencing was performed on peripheral blood. The CDR3 DNA is TGTGCCAGCAGCCAAGTGGCGGGAGTAAGCGAGCAGTACTTC. As protein: CASSQVAGVSEQYF.